What follows are 20 T cell receptor beta chains derived from one specimen sequenced in a study of blood T cell repertoires in COVID-19. Assay used: immunoSEQ multiplex PCR; TCRdb lists only in-frame clones, some missing. The sample yields approximately 70,000 clones, more than 85% seen once. The sequencing input was peripheral blood. These receptors came from a man aged 70 or older with active COVID-19.

This rearrangement joins TRBV11-3 to TRBJ1-2, with D unresolved. Germline V gene lookup returns CDR1 SGHNT and CDR2 YENEEA. The V end lost 5 bases, the J end lost 2 bases, and 9 bases lay between the germline ends. CDR3 length: 13 amino acids. The CDR3: CASSPGRNYGYTF. The CDR3 nucleotides read TGTGCCAGCAGCCCGGGGAGGAACTATGGCTACACCTTC.

The V call is TRBV15, the J call TRBJ2-7, with TRBD1 matching 10 bases. Germline V CDR1 and CDR2: LNHNV, YYDKDF (reference sequence). The CDR3 has 15 amino acids. J gave up 7 bases and V 1 base, and 7 bases lay outside the gene matches. CDR3 nucleotides: TGTGCCACCAGCAGAGGTGGGACAGGGGTTGGGGAGCAGTACTTC. It codes for CATSRGGTGVGEQYF.

The chain combines TRBV28 with TRBJ1-2; 7 bases align to TRBD1. Trimming at V came to 6 bases and at J to 0 bases, leaving 16 bases not matched to a gene. This CDR3 has 18 residues. The germline CDR1 and CDR2 sequences are MDHEN and SYDVKM. The CDR3 loop reads CASSLIELTQGTNYGYTF. In DNA form, the CDR3 reads TGTGCCAGCAGCCTGATCGAGCTCACACAGGGGACTAACTATGGCTACACCTTC.

This chain links TRBV6-2 or TRBV6-3 with TRBJ1-6; no firm D call. V lost 4 bases to trimming and J lost 2 bases, with 15 bases between them. In germline, CDR1 is MNHEY, CDR2 SVGEGT. The CDR3 loop spans 17 amino acids. CDR3 sequence reads: CASSLGPPDTYNSPLHF. CDR3 in DNA: TGTGCCAGCAGTTTGGGCCCGCCCGACACCTATAATTCACCCCTCCACTTT.

This chain joins TRBV12-3 or TRBV12-4 and TRBJ2-5, with a possible D match to TRBD1 (6 bases). This CDR3 region has 11 residues. The germline V and J ends were trimmed by 8 bases and 5 bases, with 9 bases remaining between them. The CDR3 reads CASARGETQYF. CDR3 nucleotides: TGTGCCAGCGCAAGGGGGGAGACCCAGTACTTC.

The chain links TRBV5-1 to TRBJ2-2; 12 nucleotides match TRBD2. The CDR3 is 18 amino acids. CDR1 is SGHRS, CDR2 YFSETQ, per germline. The ends lost 1 base at V and 0 bases at J; junction bases unmatched: 4. The CDR3 sequence is CASSLRTSGTANTGELFF. Here the CDR3 DNA reads TGCGCCAGCAGCTTGCGGACTAGCGGGACGGCGAACACCGGGGAGCTGTTTTTT.

V gene TRBV10-3 combines with J gene TRBJ2-7; no clear D gene. This CDR3 has 12 residues. CDR1 is ENHRY, CDR2 SYGVKD, per germline. V gave up 6 bases and J gave up 2 bases, with 8 bases separating them. The CDR3 loop reads CAIRTETYEQYF. CDR3 DNA: TGTGCCATCAGGACGGAGACCTACGAGCAGTACTTC.

This chain links TRBV4-3 with TRBJ2-7, with D unclear. Trimming pared 0 bases from V and 3 bases from J, leaving 12 bases between. Germline CDR1 reads LGHNA; CDR2 reads YSLEER. The CDR3 is made up of 15 amino acids. The CDR3 reads CASSQDLRSHYEQYF. CDR3 in DNA: TGCGCCAGCAGCCAAGATTTGCGGAGCCACTACGAGCAGTACTTC.

The chain joins TRBV19 to TRBJ2-3; 7 positions match TRBD2. Unmatched junction bases numbered 7, after V lost 7 bases and J lost 0 bases. The CDR3 has 15 residues. The germline V gene has CDR1 LNHDA and CDR2 SQIVND (reference sequence). The CDR3 DNA follows: TGTGCCAGTACCGAAGCGGGATTAAGCACAGATACGCAGTATTTT. Encoded protein: CASTEAGLSTDTQYF.

The J gene is TRBJ2-7, the V gene TRBV27, with a possible D match to TRBD2 (6 bases). Germline V gene data show CDR1 as MNHEY and CDR2 as SMNVEV (reference sequence). Trimming pared 6 bases from V and 2 bases from J, leaving 14 bases between. The CDR3 is made up of 14 amino acids. Written as DNA, the CDR3 is TGTGCCAGCAGCCCTTCGCGGGGACCCTACGAGCAGTACTTC. Translating it yields CASSPSRGPYEQYF.

This clone was detected only a few times. This chain uses TRBV18 with TRBJ2-5, with D maybe TRBD2 (6 bases). Germline lookup yields CDR1 KGHSH and CDR2 LQKENI. The CDR3 has 14 amino acids. Trimming pared 6 bases from V and 2 bases from J, leaving 13 bases between. The CDR3 nucleotides read TGTGCCAGCTCTCCGCGCGGGGTACAAGAGACCCAGTACTTC. This sequence encodes CASSPRGVQETQYF.

The chain combines TRBV5-4 with TRBJ2-1; 9 bases fit TRBD2. Trimming took 4 bases from V and 0 from J; bases not matched to a gene: 5. This CDR3 is built from 16 residues. Germline CDR1 is SGHNT and CDR2 is YYREEE (reference sequence). CDR3 region: CASSTQTSGSYNEQFF. The CDR3 nucleotides read TGTGCCAGCAGCACCCAGACTAGCGGCTCCTACAATGAGCAGTTCTTC.

The chain uses TRBV27 and TRBJ2-7; 7 bases agree with TRBD2. This CDR3 is 14 amino acids long. Trimming at V came to 5 bases and at J to 0 bases, leaving 4 bases not matched to a gene. Germline CDR1 reads MNHEY; CDR2 reads SMNVEV (reference sequence). CDR3 nucleotide sequence: TGTGCCAGCAGTCTTCAGCGGGGCTCCTACGAGCAGTACTTC. Its protein product is CASSLQRGSYEQYF.

The chain carries TRBV7-8 and TRBJ1-2, with no clear D. Per the germline V gene, CDR1 is SGHVS and CDR2 is FQNEAQ. With 5 bases removed from V and 2 bases from J, the gap between germline ends came to 15 bases. There are 15 residues in the CDR3. The CDR3 bases are TGTGCCAGCAGCCCGACCCTAGGAACGAACTATGGCTACACCTTC. Translating it yields CASSPTLGTNYGYTF. The whole variable domain, remainder taken from reference TRBV7-8 and TRBJ1-2, is GAGVSQSPRYKVAKRGQDVALRCDPISGHVSLFWYQQALGQGPEFLTYFQNEAQLDKSGLPSDRFFAERPEGSVSTLKIQRTQQEDSAVYLCASSPTLGTNYGYTFGSGTRLTVV.

J is TRBJ2-7 and V is TRBV6-1; a weak D match, TRBD2 (6 bases). CDR1 is MNHNS, CDR2 SASEGT, per germline. Trimming pared 7 bases from V and 2 bases from J, leaving 12 bases between. The CDR3 consists of 13 residues. CDR3 DNA sequence: TGTGCCAGCACCCTCGGGACTCCCTACGAGCAGTACTTC. Amino acid sequence: CASTLGTPYEQYF.

The V call is TRBV7-2, the J call TRBJ2-1, with 9 bases fitting TRBD2. The CDR3 runs 16 residues. The germline gives CDR1 SGHTA, CDR2 FQGNSA. V dropped 5 bases and J dropped 9; count of bases not matched to a gene: 14. In DNA form, the CDR3 reads TGTGCCAGCAGCGCCCCCCGGGCGGGAGGGCCCGGTGAGCAGTTCTTC. It codes for CASSAPRAGGPGEQFF.

The CDR3 loop is CATSTTGHYGYTF. CDR3 bases: TGTGCCACCAGCACGACAGGACACTATGGCTACACCTTC. V and J are TRBV15 and TRBJ1-2; D is possibly TRBD1 (6 bases). This CDR3 is 13 amino acids long. Trimming took 4 bases from V and 3 from J, leaving 9 bases between them. Germline values: CDR1 LNHNV, CDR2 YYDKDF (reference sequence).

The chain couples TRBV19 to TRBJ1-5; perhaps TRBD1 as D (5 bases). The CDR3 consists of 16 residues. V lost 3 bases, J lost 0 bases, and 12 bases lay in between. Germline lookup yields CDR1 LNHDA and CDR2 SQIVND (reference sequence). The CDR3 bases are TGTGCCAGTAGTATCTCGGACACCCCTAGCAATCAGCCCCAGCATTTT. Translated, it gives CASSISDTPSNQPQHF.

The genes are TRBV18 and TRBJ2-7, with 10 nucleotides matching TRBD2. There are 14 residues in the CDR3. V shed 5 bases and J 6 bases; nucleotides not matched to a gene: 7. CDR1 and CDR2 (germline): KGHSH, LQKENI. CDR3 bases: TGTGCCAGCTCATCTAGCGGGAGTTCCGGCGAGCAGTACTTC. Protein product: CASSSSGSSGEQYF.

The chain joins TRBV27 to TRBJ1-6; no clear D gene. In germline, CDR1 is MNHEY, CDR2 SMNVEV (reference sequence). CDR3 length: 15 amino acids. V lost 7 bases to trimming and J lost 6 bases, with 16 bases between them. The CDR3 is CASTPWPPGNSPLHF. CDR3 nucleotides: TGTGCCAGCACCCCTTGGCCTCCTGGTAATTCACCCCTCCACTTT.